These 22 T cell receptor beta chains were all obtained from the same sample, sequenced in a study of blood T cell repertoires in COVID-19 (dated by TCRdb to the early 2020s). Libraries were prepared through the immunoSEQ multiplex PCR assay. Not all clones reach the TCRdb copy of this immuneACCESS table, which keeps in-frame sequences only. Checked studies attribute under half of the gap to unresolved V genes and leave the rest unexplained. Counted in this sample were 150,000 or so clones; around 86% of them appeared once. Around 6.1% of the sample rests with the top ten. The material sequenced was peripheral blood. The source is a man of 80 years or more with acute or convalescent COVID-19.

This clone was detected only once. The chain uses TRBV5-1 and TRBJ2-1; 7 positions match TRBD1. Per germline, CDR1 SGHRS and CDR2 YFSETQ. There are 14 residues in the CDR3. V shed 0 bases and J 7 bases; nucleotides not matched to a gene: 4. DNA for the CDR3: TGCGCCAGCAGCTTGGGACAGGGTTGGAATGAGCAGTTCTTC. This encodes CASSLGQGWNEQFF.

V usage is TRBV5-1 and J usage is TRBJ2-2, with 7 bases matching TRBD1. CDR3 length: 13 residues. J was trimmed by 3 bases and V by 8 bases; bases with no gene match: 4. Germline V gene data show CDR1 as SGHRS and CDR2 as YFSETQ. The CDR3 DNA reads as TGCGCCAGTAAGCAGGGGGACACCGGGGAGCTGTTTTTT. Its translation: CASKQGDTGELFF.

CDR3 coding DNA: TGTGCCAGCAGCTGGGACAGTAGCGGGAGAGGGGAGACCCAGTACTTC. Translating gives CASSWDSSGRGETQYF. The V and J genes are TRBV5-4 and TRBJ2-5; 9 bases match TRBD2. The CDR3 extends over 16 amino acids. V shed 3 bases, J shed 5 bases, and the junction held 11 bases outside the gene matches. Germline V CDR1 and CDR2: SGHNT, YYREEE (reference sequence).

V is TRBV5-8 and J is TRBJ2-5, with 8 bases that match TRBD2. CDR3 size: 15 residues. CDR1 and CDR2 (germline): SGHTS, YDEGEE. V lost 4 bases to trimming and J lost 7 bases; unmatched junction nucleotides: 12. In DNA form, the CDR3 reads TGTGCCAGCAGCACAGCGGGGGCCAGGCGGGGGACCCAGTACTTC. Its translation: CASSTAGARRGTQYF.

This chain connects TRBV6-1 to TRBJ2-1; D is perhaps TRBD2 (6 bases). This CDR3 is built from 13 residues. Per the germline V gene, CDR1 is MNHNS and CDR2 is SASEGT. V was clipped by 2 bases and J by 12 bases, with 14 bases between them. CDR3 loop: CASSEMGGSGQFF. The CDR3 nucleotides read TGTGCCAGCAGTGAAATGGGGGGTTCAGGGCAGTTCTTC.

The gene calls are TRBV28 and TRBJ2-3; TRBD1 matches at 7 bases. The CDR3 runs 16 residues. V gave up 4 bases and J gave up 1 base; unmatched junction bases: 8. The germline CDR1 and CDR2 sequences are MDHEN and SYDVKM. CDR3 sequence: CASSSVDRVRTDTQYF. The CDR3 DNA reads as TGTGCCAGCAGTTCCGTCGACAGGGTACGCACAGATACGCAGTATTTT.

This chain links TRBV24-1 with TRBJ2-5; D gene unclear. The CDR3 sequence is 12 residues long. The V end lost 2 bases, the J end lost 5 bases, and 5 bases lay between the germline ends. Germline assignment: CDR1 KGHDR and CDR2 SFDVKD. The CDR3 DNA follows: TGTGCCACCAGTGATTCCGTGGAGACCCAGTACTTC. Encoded protein: CATSDSVETQYF.

The genes are TRBV18 and TRBJ2-7, with TRBD1 matching 8 bases. The V gene's germline CDR1 is KGHSH and CDR2 LQKENI. With V trimmed by 6 bases and J by 6 bases, 10 bases remained unmatched. The CDR3 covers 14 residues. The CDR3: CASSPRTGSGEQYF. The CDR3 DNA reads TGTGCCAGCTCTCCCAGGACAGGGTCGGGCGAGCAGTACTTC.

This clone was found once. V is TRBV28 and J is TRBJ2-7; TRBD1 aligns across 8 bases. The CDR3 runs to 15 residues. CDR1 and CDR2 from the germline V gene are MDHEN and SYDVKM. Germline trimming cut 3 bases from V and 2 bases from J; bases unmatched to any gene: 6. The CDR3, as DNA: TGTGCCAGCAGTTTTTCGGGGACAGGAACCTACGAGCAGTACTTC. It codes for CASSFSGTGTYEQYF.

The chain carries TRBV5-1 and TRBJ1-2; D is unclear. This CDR3 has 16 amino acids. Germline assignment: CDR1 SGHRS and CDR2 YFSETQ. The V gene lost 4 bases and the J gene lost 3 bases, with 19 bases spanning the gap. The CDR3 protein is CASSQSSARLDYGYTF. CDR3 nucleotides: TGCGCCAGCAGCCAATCATCAGCCAGACTGGACTATGGCTACACCTTC.

The V call is TRBV10-1, the J call TRBJ2-2; 15 bases line up with TRBD2. Trimming cost V 4 bases and J 5 bases; bases outside gene matches: 8. This CDR3 spans 18 amino acids. Germline CDR1 is WNHNN and CDR2 is SYGVQD (reference sequence). The CDR3 DNA is TGCGCCAGCAGTGGAGGACTAGCGGGAGGGCCTGGAACCGGGGAGCTGTTTTTT. Protein product: CASSGGLAGGPGTGELFF.

This chain joins TRBV2 and TRBJ1-3, with D unresolved. This CDR3 has 14 amino acids. Germline CDR1 reads SNHLY; CDR2 reads FYNNEI. Trimming took 6 bases from V and 0 from J, leaving 9 bases between them. The CDR3 loop reads CASSLQNSGNTIYF. DNA of the CDR3: TGTGCCAGCAGCTTACAGAACTCTGGAAACACCATATATTTT. Together with reference TRBV2 and TRBJ1-3, the CDR3 gives the full variable domain: EPEVTQTPSHQVTQMGQEVILRCVPISNHLYFYWYRQILGQKVEFLVSFYNNEISEKSEIFDDQFSVERPDGSNFTLKIRSTKLEDSAMYFCASSLQNSGNTIYFGEGSWLTVV.

This rearrangement joins TRBV12-5 to TRBJ2-3, with TRBD1 matching 10 bases. The CDR3 runs 16 residues. With 5 bases clipped from V and 2 bases from J, the junction kept 7 bases outside the gene matches. Germline CDR1 LGHNT, CDR2 FRNRAP. CDR3: CASGHSGQGVTDTQYF. The DNA for the CDR3 is TGTGCTAGTGGTCATTCAGGACAGGGGGTCACAGATACGCAGTATTTT.

The chain employs TRBV7-9 and TRBJ2-1, with 7 bases fitting TRBD2. V was clipped by 1 base and J by 3 bases; unmatched bases: 12. This CDR3 is built from 18 residues. Germline CDR1 reads SEHNR; CDR2 reads FQNEAQ (reference sequence). The CDR3 loop reads CASSLEASGPRGYNEQFF. DNA for the CDR3: TGTGCCAGCAGCTTAGAGGCTAGCGGACCCCGGGGCTACAATGAGCAGTTCTTC.

This chain links TRBV27 with TRBJ2-1; 7 bases match TRBD2. CDR1 and CDR2 from the germline V gene are MNHEY and SMNVEV (reference sequence). The V segment lost 5 bases and the J segment 15 bases; nucleotides outside the gene matches: 13. CDR3 length equals 13 residues. CDR3 bases: TGTGCCAGCAGTCCGGGGACTACCTCCACGCGGTTCTTC. Translated: CASSPGTTSTRFF.

The chain links TRBV24-1 to TRBJ1-3, with D unresolved. CDR3 length: 14 residues. With 3 bases removed from V and 6 bases from J, the gap between germline ends came to 11 bases. CDR1 KGHDR and CDR2 SFDVKD come from the germline V gene. CDR3: CATSDPRLENTIYF. Here the CDR3 DNA reads TGTGCCACCAGTGATCCCAGGTTGGAAAACACCATATATTTT.

This clone was detected once. V is TRBV28 and J is TRBJ1-4; maybe TRBD1 (5 bases). CDR1 is MDHEN, CDR2 SYDVKM, per germline. The CDR3 extends over 15 amino acids. Trimming stripped 2 bases from V and 5 bases from J, with 12 bases between. CDR3 coding DNA: TGTGCCAGCAGTTTACCATCGGCAGGGAATGAAAAACTGTTTTTT. It codes for CASSLPSAGNEKLFF.

The chain has TRBV9 and TRBJ1-1; 7 nucleotides line up with TRBD1. The CDR3 sequence is 16 residues long. V gave up 4 bases and J gave up 4 bases; unmatched junction bases: 13. The V gene's germline CDR1 is SGDLS and CDR2 YYNGEE. The CDR3 loop reads CASSPSQYRGFTEAFF. CDR3 sequence (DNA): TGTGCCAGCAGCCCTAGCCAATACAGGGGTTTCACTGAAGCTTTCTTT.

The chain has TRBV4-1 and TRBJ1-4; 8 bases are a match to TRBD1. With V trimmed by 4 bases and J by 6 bases, 10 bases remained unmatched. This CDR3 has 16 amino acids. CDR1 and CDR2 from the germline V gene are MGHRA and YSYEKL. The CDR3 here is CASSPLRGQGDEKLFF. CDR3 coding DNA: TGCGCCAGCAGCCCCCTCAGAGGACAGGGTGATGAAAAACTGTTTTTT.

CDR3 sequence reads: CASSLTGGGEKLFF. CDR3 coding DNA: TGTGCCAGCAGCTTGACAGGGGGAGGTGAAAAACTGTTTTTT. This chain joins TRBV5-4 and TRBJ1-4; TRBD1 aligns across 8 bases. CDR3 length: 14 residues. V was pared by 1 base and J by 7 bases, with 3 bases of the junction left unmatched. The germline CDR1 and CDR2 sequences are SGHNT and YYREEE (reference sequence).

The CDR3 loop reads CASSLDRVTEAFF. The CDR3 DNA is TGTGCCAGCAGCTTAGACAGGGTCACTGAAGCTTTCTTT. The chain has TRBV7-2 and TRBJ1-1; D perhaps matches TRBD1 (6 bases). Trimming left V 1 base short and J 4 bases short, with 7 bases between. The CDR3 consists of 13 residues. Germline-derived CDR1 and CDR2 are SGHTA and FQGNSA.

This clone was detected a few times. The chain is built from TRBV7-8 and TRBJ1-1, with D possibly matching TRBD1 (5 bases). The CDR3 is 14 residues long. V shed 6 bases and J shed 3 bases, with 14 bases lying between them. Looked up from germline, CDR1 is SGHVS and CDR2 is FQNEAQ. The CDR3 region has the DNA TGTGCCAGCAGGGGCGCGGGGGGGGACACTGAAGCTTTCTTT. Translation: CASRGAGGDTEAFF.